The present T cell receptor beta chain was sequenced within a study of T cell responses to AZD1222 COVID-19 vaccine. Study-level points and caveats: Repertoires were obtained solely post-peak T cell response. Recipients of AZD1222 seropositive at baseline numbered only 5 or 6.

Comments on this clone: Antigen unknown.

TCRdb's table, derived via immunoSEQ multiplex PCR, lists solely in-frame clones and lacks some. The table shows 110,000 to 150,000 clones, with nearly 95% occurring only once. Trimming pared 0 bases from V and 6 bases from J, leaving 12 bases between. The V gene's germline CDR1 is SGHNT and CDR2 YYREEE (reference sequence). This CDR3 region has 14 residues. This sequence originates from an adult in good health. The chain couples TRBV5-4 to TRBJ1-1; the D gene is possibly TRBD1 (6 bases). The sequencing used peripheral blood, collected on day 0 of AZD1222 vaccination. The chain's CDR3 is CASSLEVGAAEAFF. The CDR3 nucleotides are TGTGCCAGCAGCTTGGAAGTGGGGGCTGCTGAAGCTTTCTTT.